The 7 T cell receptor beta chains given below trace back to one sample, sequenced in a study of molecular identifiers for immune sequencing clone quantification. MiXCR was run by TCRdb on the PCR reads, yielding one entry per CDR3 protein. Here the sample spans 60,000 to 65,000 distinct CDR3 sequences, about a fifth being singletons. Sample: naive CD8+ T cells from blood, with Jurkat cell RNA spiked in. The subset here: FACS-sorted CD8+CD4-CCR7+CD45RA+ naive T cells. The receptors were gathered from a human donor in good health. Some libraries in this study had Jurkat cell RNA spiked in.

V usage is TRBV25-1 and J usage is TRBJ2-1; TRBD1 might be the D (6 bases). CDR3 length equals 17 residues. Germline CDR1 and CDR2: MGHDK and SYGVNS. The V end was cut by 6 bases, the J end by 3 bases, with 21 bases between. The CDR3 here is CASSENRLGHGYNEQFF. CDR3 DNA sequence: TGTGCCAGCAGCGAAAATCGTCTGGGACACGGCTACAATGAGCAGTTCTTC.

At least ten counts were recorded for this clonotype. V usage is TRBV3-1 and J usage is TRBJ2-7; D ambiguous. Germline V CDR1 and CDR2: LGHDT, YNNKEL (reference sequence). The CDR3 sequence is 14 residues long. V lost 4 bases and J 6 bases, leaving 16 bases between the germline ends. CDR3 loop: CASSRGSFPGEQYF. The CDR3 nucleotides read TGTGCCAGCAGCCGGGGAAGCTTCCCCGGCGAGCAGTACTTC.

There are many counts of this clonotype. V is TRBV7-8 and J is TRBJ2-3; D unresolved. Germline CDR1 SGHVS, CDR2 FQNEAQ. Trimming took off 0 bases at V and 5 bases at J, with 15 bases between the two ends. CDR3 size: 16 residues. The CDR3 sequence is CASSLALLGSRDTQYF. For the CDR3, the DNA is TGTGCCAGCAGCTTAGCGCTCTTGGGGTCACGAGATACGCAGTATTTT.

There are many counts of this clonotype. The chain recombines TRBV29-1 with TRBJ1-1, with TRBD1 matching over 8 bases. Germline V gives CDR1 SQVTM, CDR2 ANQGSEA. V was clipped by 1 base and J by 3 bases; unmatched bases: 7. The CDR3 runs to 15 residues. CDR3: CSVEGLGQGDTEAFF. CDR3 coding DNA: TGCAGCGTTGAAGGGCTCGGACAGGGCGACACTGAAGCTTTCTTT.

This clonotype has only a few counts. The final CDR3 position lacks the conserved phenylalanine or tryptophan, pointing to a likely read error. The chain couples TRBV6-4 to TRBJ2-3; no clear D. Deletions cut 5 bases from V and 2 bases from J, with 17 bases between. Germline values: CDR1 MRHNA, CDR2 SNTAGT. The CDR3 covers 16 residues. The CDR3 nucleotides read TGTGCCAGCAGTTTAAAGGGCTCTAAGGACACAGATACGCAGTATTCT. Translating it yields CASSLKGSKDTDTQYS.

This clonotype has ten or more counts. This rearrangement joins TRBV6-1 to TRBJ2-7, with D possibly being TRBD2 (6 bases). Germline assignment: CDR1 MNHNS and CDR2 SASEGT. With 3 bases removed from V and 3 bases from J, the gap between germline ends came to 12 bases. There are 14 residues in the CDR3. CDR3 protein: CASSDLAGFYEQYF. The CDR3 bases are TGTGCCAGCAGTGATCTGGCGGGATTCTACGAGCAGTACTTC.

Many counts were recorded for this clonotype. The rearrangement links TRBV7-9 to TRBJ1-1; 10 nucleotides agree with TRBD1. This CDR3 region has 15 residues. Trimming took 5 bases from V and 3 from J; bases not matched to a gene: 6. The germline V gene has CDR1 SEHNR and CDR2 FQNEAQ (reference sequence). CDR3 in amino acids: CASSAGQGEDTEAFF. CDR3 in DNA: TGTGCCAGCAGCGCCGGACAGGGGGAAGACACTGAAGCTTTCTTT.